The next 4 T cell receptor beta chains were all read from a single sample in a study of CXCR3-negative and CXCR3-positive naive CD8 T cells. The method, 5' RACE with UMI labels, was used to prepare the TRB cDNA libraries. TCRdb re-called the 5' RACE reads and catalogs CDR3 proteins one per entry, DNA excluded. This sample contains about 62,000 distinct CDR3 sequences. Sequenced material: naive CXCR3- CD8+ T cells from blood. Subset noted: CD45RO-CCR7+CD27+CD95- naive CD8+ T cells lacking CXCR3 (TNR3-). The receptors were sampled from a human donor in good health. Some clones in this sample may be carry-over from other donors' samples.

The CDR3 reads CASSSSRGARSYEQYF. The V and J genes are TRBV21-1 and TRBJ2-7; lacking DNA, the TRBD1 call made by TCRdb goes unchecked. TRBV21-1 is shown as a pseudogene. The CDR3 has 16 residues.

The chain is built from TRBV7-9 and TRBJ1-2; TCRdb calls TRBD1, which cannot be checked without DNA. Germline V CDR1 and CDR2: SEHNR, FQNEAQ (reference sequence). CDR3 length: 16 residues. This chain's CDR3 is CASSLPGQGANYGYTF.

This chain uses TRBV29-1 with TRBJ2-1; the TCRdb D gene call, TRBD2, has no DNA to confirm it. The germline V gene has CDR1 SQVTM and CDR2 ANQGSEA. There are 18 residues in the CDR3. The CDR3 is CSVPAVAERPLGYNEQFF.

V and J are TRBV2 and TRBJ2-1; with no DNA, the TCRdb D assignment of TRBD1 cannot be verified. The CDR3 consists of 13 residues. Germline CDR1 and CDR2: SNHLY and FYNNEI. Here the CDR3 reads CASSEDPDIEQFF.